Shown below are 7 T cell receptor beta chains from a single sample sequenced in a study of monozygotic twins with inflammatory bowel disease. TCRdb reanalyzed the 5' RACE reads, giving one entry per CDR3 protein sequence and no DNA. The table for this sample gives around 99,000 distinct CDR3 sequences. The source material was blood. The source of these receptors is a human donor with ulcerative colitis or Crohn's disease, or a healthy co-twin of an affected twin (not recorded which).

This CDR3 reads CASSQDLLGTGGSYEQYF. The J gene is TRBJ2-7, the V gene TRBV4-2; TCRdb outputs TRBD1, but without DNA this stays unchecked. CDR3 length: 18 amino acids. In germline, CDR1 is LGHNA, CDR2 YNFKEQ.

The chain links TRBV19 to TRBJ2-5. CDR1 is LNHDA, CDR2 SQIVND, per germline (reference sequence). CDR3 size: 13 residues. The CDR3 sequence is CASSNSGQETQYF.

The chain has TRBV6-1 and TRBJ2-1; TCRdb returns TRBD2, unconfirmable since there is no DNA. Germline CDR1 is MNHNS and CDR2 is SASEGT. The CDR3 length is 14 residues. CDR3 region: CASRGLAGAYEQFF.

The chain links TRBV20-1 to TRBJ2-2; as DNA is missing, the TRBD1 call by TCRdb cannot be tested. The CDR3 extends over 14 amino acids. CDR1 and CDR2 from the germline V gene are DFQATT and SNEGSKA (reference sequence). The CDR3 loop is CSARAGINTGELFF.

The chain uses TRBV7-9 and TRBJ2-4; the TCRdb call, TRBD1, lacks DNA for checking. Germline CDR1 SEHNR, CDR2 FQNEAQ (reference sequence). The CDR3 contains 17 residues. The CDR3 here is CASSFYRVGSAKNIQYF.

The rearrangement links TRBV18 to TRBJ2-7; checking the TCRdb D call of TRBD2 is not possible without DNA. This CDR3 contains 17 residues. The germline V gene has CDR1 KGHSH and CDR2 LQKENI. The CDR3 spells CASSPRGQRGAWYEQYF.

The chain recombines TRBV27 with TRBJ2-3; the TRBD2 assignment by TCRdb is unverifiable without DNA. Per germline, CDR1 MNHEY and CDR2 SMNVEV (reference sequence). CDR3 size: 17 residues. This CDR3 is CASSSRVAGAYTDTQYF.